The source of this TCR beta chain is a study of blood T cell repertoires in COVID-19. At the level of the study: The cDNA or gDNA used as material had been derived from T cells, B-cell-depleted T cells, or PBMCs.

As handled by the study authors: Estimation of nucleated cell counts relied on the amplification of reference gene primers. Libraries were prepared by immunoSEQ multiplex PCR; TCRdb keeps only in-frame clonotypes and omits some of them. Clonal size and the V and J genes are those of that table, whereas D and trimming came from the DNA. The table shows 210,000 or so clones, with about 88% occurring only once. Germline assignment: CDR1 MDHEN and CDR2 SYDVKM. V was pared by 3 bases and J by 5 bases, with 6 bases of the junction left unmatched. The CDR3 is 14 residues long. The source of this sequence is a man in his forties with active or convalescent COVID-19. The chain is built from TRBV28 and TRBJ2-7; 8 nucleotides match TRBD2. The specimen sequenced was peripheral blood. CDR3 in DNA: TGTGCCAGCAGTTTCTTATCGGGGGGGGACGAGCAGTACTTC. It codes for CASSFLSGGDEQYF.